A single sample gave rise to the 2 T cell receptor beta chains below, sequenced in a study of tumor and adjacent non-tumor tissue in lung cancer. The library came from three nested PCR rounds adapted from ARM-PCR protocols. TCRdb re-called the multiplex PCR reads through MiXCR, storing one row per CDR3 protein. This sample has 40,000 to 55,000 distinct CDR3 sequences, with about 79% found just once. The template was RNA from unsorted bulk tissue. More than 3 cm separated this lung sample from the edge of the tumor. Sequenced sample: distant non-tumor lung tissue. The receptors here all came from an older woman with non-small cell lung cancer.

This clonotype appeared a few times. A much bigger clone sits one base away, suggesting this may be a read error. The chain combines TRBV12-3 or TRBV12-4 with TRBJ1-2; a possible D gene is TRBD1 (6 bases). The CDR3 spans 12 residues. The CDR3: CASSKGGGGYSF. In nucleotides, the CDR3 is TGTGCCAGCAGTAAGGGGGGAGGAGGCTACAGCTTC.

This clonotype showed up just once. A much larger clone differs from this one at a single base, so this may be a read error. The chain employs TRBV24-1 and TRBJ2-2; D gene unclear. This CDR3 comprises 14 residues. The V end was cut by 2 bases, the J end by 7 bases, with 10 bases between. Germline CDR1 reads KGHDR; CDR2 reads SFDVKD. The CDR3 loop reads CATSDSRSIGELFF. The CDR3, as DNA: TGTGCCACCAGTGATTCTAGGTCCATCGGGGAGCTGTTTTTT.